A selection of T cell receptor beta chains follows, all from one sample in a study of CD8 T cells in Susac syndrome. Via MiXCR, TCRdb re-called the immunoSEQ multiplex PCR reads, giving one row per CDR3 protein. The table records some 190,000 distinct CDR3 sequences, nearly 97% of them present only once. Input material: CD4+ T cells from PBMCs. These receptors came from a human donor with multiple sclerosis. Both conserved end residues are part of each CDR3. A D gene is named only where the DNA matches it firmly. Only some rows state a clone size, as once, few, many or a class for expanded clones.

v_gene	j_gene	d_gene	abundance	CDR3aa	CDR3nt
TRBV30	TRBJ1-1	NA	NA	CAWRGQRRQFNTEAFF	TGTGCCTGGAGAGGACAGAGAAGACAATTTAACACTGAAGCTTTCTTT
TRBV7-8	TRBJ2-3	NA	NA	CASSLAQTDTQYF	TGTGCCAGCAGCTTAGCACAGACAGATACGCAGTATTTT
TRBV5-1	TRBJ2-7	TRBD1	NA	CASSFGTGIYEQYF	TGCGCCAGCAGCTTTGGGACAGGGATCTACGAGCAGTACTTC
TRBV20-1	TRBJ2-2	NA	NA	CSATPGAGELFF	TGCAGTGCTACCCCGGGGGCCGGGGAGCTGTTTTTT
TRBV20-1	TRBJ1-2	TRBD1	NA	CSARGQGGYGYTF	TGCAGTGCTAGGGGACAGGGAGGCTATGGCTACACCTTC
TRBV2	TRBJ2-2	NA	NA	CASSISANTGELFF	TGTGCCAGCAGTATCTCGGCGAACACCGGGGAGCTGTTTTTT
TRBV5-1	TRBJ2-1	NA	NA	CASTILAGNEQFF	TGCGCCAGCACCATCCTCGCGGGCAATGAGCAGTTCTTC
TRBV27	TRBJ1-2	NA	NA	CASSPGGFQRYTF	TGTGCCAGCAGTCCCGGAGGATTTCAACGCTACACCTTC
TRBV30	TRBJ1-2	NA	NA	CAWSVEKGGYNGYTF	TGTGCCTGGAGTGTCGAGAAGGGGGGCTATAATGGCTACACCTTC
TRBV15	TRBJ2-3	NA	NA	CATSGARLENTDTQYF	TGTGCCACCAGCGGGGCCCGACTAGAGAACACGGATACGCAGTATTTT
TRBV6-1	TRBJ1-6	NA	once	CASREDPSVVSPLHF	TGTGCCAGCAGGGAGGATCCTTCCGTCGTTTCACCCCTCCACTTT
TRBV20-1	TRBJ2-7	NA	NA	CSARAPGEQYF	TGCAGTGCTAGAGCCCCGGGCGAGCAGTACTTC
TRBV30	TRBJ1-5	NA	NA	CAWSGGLNQPQHF	TGTGCCTGGAGTGGGGGGCTCAATCAGCCCCAGCATTTT
TRBV20-1	TRBJ1-5	TRBD1	NA	CSASRGLSNQPQHF	TGCAGTGCTAGCAGGGGGCTAAGCAATCAGCCCCAGCATTTT
TRBV18	TRBJ1-4	NA	NA	CASSPYSAVGEKLFF	TGTGCCAGCTCACCTTACTCGGCGGTTGGCGAAAAACTGTTTTTT
TRBV7-2	TRBJ1-6	NA	NA	CASSQGSPLHF	TGTGCCAGCAGCCAGGGTTCACCCCTCCACTTT
TRBV18	TRBJ1-1	NA	NA	CASSPLQFQQPQLSNTEAFF	TGTGCCAGCTCACCACTCCAATTTCAGCAGCCACAACTCTCGAACACTGAAGCTTTCTTT
TRBV15	TRBJ1-5	TRBD1	NA	CATSRDGQGDQPQHF	TGTGCCACCAGCAGAGACGGACAGGGGGATCAGCCCCAGCATTTT
TRBV2	TRBJ2-7	NA	once	CARQGRDYEQYF	TGTGCACGCCAGGGACGTGACTACGAGCAGTACTTC
TRBV29-1	TRBJ2-5	TRBD1	NA	CSVVRDRGRAETQYF	TGCAGCGTGGTAAGGGACAGGGGTCGGGCAGAGACCCAGTACTTC
TRBV7-2	TRBJ2-7	TRBD2	NA	CASSRGDGSREQYF	TGTGCCAGCAGCCGGGGGGACGGCTCTCGGGAGCAGTACTTC
TRBV4-2	TRBJ2-1	NA	NA	CASSPARVNEQFF	TGTGCCAGCAGCCCCGCCCGAGTGAATGAGCAGTTCTTC
TRBV15	TRBJ2-7	NA	once	CATSRVRTDLYEQYF	TGTGCCACCAGCAGAGTGAGGACGGACCTCTACGAGCAGTACTTC
TRBV28	TRBJ2-7	NA	NA	CASGHSSPYEQYF	TGTGCCAGCGGACACTCGTCACCCTACGAGCAGTACTTC
TRBV19	TRBJ1-1	NA	NA	CASSLRGADTEAFF	TGTGCCAGTAGTTTGAGGGGGGCAGACACTGAAGCTTTCTTT
TRBV5-6	TRBJ2-6	TRBD1	NA	CASSLGQGGANVLTF	TGTGCCAGCAGCTTGGGACAGGGTGGGGCCAACGTCCTGACTTTC
TRBV3-1	TRBJ1-1	TRBD1	NA	CASSQGQGGVGTEAFF	TGTGCCAGCAGCCAGGGACAGGGGGGAGTGGGCACTGAAGCTTTCTTT
TRBV12-3/TRBV12-4	TRBJ2-1	TRBD2	NA	CASSFTSGVGNNEQFF	TGTGCCAGCAGTTTCACTAGCGGGGTTGGCAACAATGAGCAGTTCTTC
TRBV30	TRBJ2-5	TRBD2	NA	CAWRTSGGKETQYF	TGTGCCTGGAGGACTAGCGGGGGGAAAGAGACCCAGTACTTC
TRBV9	TRBJ2-3	TRBD1	NA	CASGPLQGGTDTQYF	TGTGCCAGCGGCCCTCTCCAGGGGGGCACAGATACGCAGTATTTT
TRBV7-2	TRBJ1-4	TRBD1	NA	CASSLTGGRDEKLFF	TGTGCCAGCAGCTTAACAGGGGGCCGGGATGAAAAACTGTTTTTT
TRBV30	TRBJ2-1	TRBD2	NA	CALAGGLAEQFF	TGTGCTCTAGCGGGGGGGCTGGCTGAGCAGTTCTTC
TRBV12-3/TRBV12-4	TRBJ2-1	TRBD2	NA	CASSSGGRTSHEQFF	TGTGCCAGCAGTTCCGGGGGGAGGACTAGTCATGAGCAGTTCTTC
TRBV5-1	TRBJ1-1	NA	NA	CASSLSMWGALNTEAFF	TGCGCCAGCAGCTTGTCGATGTGGGGGGCCCTGAACACTGAAGCTTTCTTT
TRBV25-1	TRBJ2-7	NA	NA	CASSESGLYEQYF	TGTGCCAGCAGTGAATCGGGGCTCTACGAGCAGTACTTC
TRBV30	TRBJ1-6	NA	NA	CAWRRGTGMRNSPLHF	TGTGCCTGGAGAAGGGGTACAGGGATGCGAAATTCACCCCTCCACTTT
TRBV12-3/TRBV12-4	TRBJ1-5	TRBD1	NA	CASSYRGNRNSNQPQHF	TGTGCCAGCAGTTACAGGGGGAACAGGAATAGCAATCAGCCCCAGCATTTT
TRBV6-2/TRBV6-3	TRBJ2-1	NA	once	CASSNHREQFF	TGTGCCAGCAGCAATCACAGGGAGCAGTTCTTC
TRBV7-2	TRBJ2-7	NA	NA	CASSFRDTRGEQYF	TGTGCCAGCAGCTTCCGGGACACACGAGGCGAGCAGTACTTC
TRBV5-1	TRBJ1-4	NA	NA	CASRPATNEKLFF	TGCGCCAGCCGACCGGCAACTAATGAAAAACTGTTTTTT
TRBV20-1	TRBJ2-1	NA	NA	CSARGGGKNEQFF	TGCAGTGCTAGAGGAGGGGGAAAGAATGAGCAGTTCTTC
TRBV5-1	TRBJ2-1	NA	NA	CASSQQNSYNEQFF	TGCGCCAGCAGCCAACAGAACTCCTACAATGAGCAGTTCTTC
TRBV28	TRBJ2-4	NA	NA	CASSLVQLAKNIQYF	TGTGCCAGCAGTTTAGTCCAGCTAGCCAAAAACATTCAGTACTTC
TRBV29-1	TRBJ2-1	TRBD1	NA	CSVADRPKGNEQFF	TGCAGCGTGGCGGACAGGCCGAAAGGCAATGAGCAGTTCTTC
TRBV7-9	TRBJ2-7	TRBD2	NA	CASRKPGTTYEQYF	TGTGCCAGCAGAAAACCCGGGACTACCTACGAGCAGTACTTC
TRBV29-1	TRBJ2-3	NA	NA	CSVDGGDGADTQYF	TGCAGCGTTGATGGCGGGGACGGGGCAGATACGCAGTATTTT
TRBV13	TRBJ1-2	NA	NA	CASSPPPTKPYGYTF	TGTGCCAGCAGTCCCCCGCCTACTAAGCCTTATGGCTACACCTTC
TRBV9	TRBJ2-1	NA	NA	CASSVGGTMLYNEQFF	TGTGCCAGCAGCGTAGGTGGGACAATGCTCTACAATGAGCAGTTCTTC
TRBV11-3	TRBJ2-3	NA	NA	CASSLGDGRGALTQYF	TGTGCCAGCAGCTTAGGTGATGGGAGGGGGGCCCTGACGCAGTATTTT
TRBV6-1	TRBJ1-3	NA	NA	CASSVGGGMAGNTIYF	TGTGCCAGCAGTGTGGGCGGGGGAATGGCTGGAAACACCATATATTTT
TRBV7-3	TRBJ2-7	TRBD1	NA	CASSLNPQGAAYEQYF	TGTGCCAGCAGCTTAAATCCCCAGGGGGCAGCCTACGAGCAGTACTTC
TRBV12-3/TRBV12-4	TRBJ1-5	NA	NA	CASNVQGAGNQPQHF	TGTGCCAGCAATGTACAGGGAGCAGGGAATCAGCCCCAGCATTTT
TRBV30	TRBJ2-1	TRBD2	NA	CAWSAGLAGSGNEQFF	TGTGCCTGGAGTGCCGGACTAGCGGGGAGTGGCAATGAGCAGTTCTTC
TRBV9	TRBJ1-6	TRBD1	NA	CASSTSGGENSPLHF	TGTGCCAGCAGCACCTCAGGGGGTGAGAATTCACCCCTCCACTTT
TRBV7-9	TRBJ1-5	TRBD1	NA	CASSSQGASNQPQHF	TGTGCCAGCAGCTCCCAGGGGGCTAGCAATCAGCCCCAGCATTTT
TRBV18	TRBJ1-1	NA	NA	CASSPGTLETEAFF	TGTGCCAGCTCACCGGGGACCCTGGAGACTGAAGCTTTCTTT
TRBV5-6	TRBJ2-3	NA	NA	CASSSETGKRVTDTQYF	TGTGCCAGCAGCTCGGAGACAGGAAAACGGGTTACAGATACGCAGTATTTT
TRBV12-3/TRBV12-4	TRBJ1-5	NA	NA	CASSLSWSGHQPQHF	TGTGCCAGCAGTTTATCCTGGTCAGGGCATCAGCCCCAGCATTTT
TRBV20-1	TRBJ2-7	NA	NA	CSAPEGPRGEQYF	TGCAGTGCCCCGGAGGGGCCTAGAGGCGAGCAGTACTTC
TRBV12-3/TRBV12-4	TRBJ2-6	NA	NA	CASSLRGGANVLTF	TGTGCCAGCAGTTTAAGAGGCGGGGCCAACGTCCTGACTTTC